The entry that follows covers one TCR beta chain sequence. These data come from a study of blood T cell repertoires in COVID-19. Turning to the study itself: PBMCs, B-cell-depleted T cells, or T cells provided the cDNA or gDNA that made up the material.

The V gene's germline CDR1 is LGHNA and CDR2 YNFKEQ. There are 15 residues in the CDR3. The ends were cut back, 1 base at V and 1 base at J, with 10 bases in the middle. Original analysis: Using reference gene primer amplification, nucleated cell counts were estimated. Method: immunoSEQ multiplex PCR; TCRdb's copy keeps in-frame clones and lacks some. The V and J calls and clone size were taken over from that table, and D and trimming were inferred from the DNA. The sample has 310,000 or so clones, about 90% seen once. The sample consisted of peripheral blood. The chain joins TRBV4-2 to TRBJ1-1; no firm D call. The receptor was isolated from a man between 18 and 35 years old who had recovered from COVID-19. This CDR3 is CASSQGLQQNTEAFF. The CDR3 nucleotides read TGTGCCAGCAGCCAAGGGTTACAGCAGAACACTGAAGCTTTCTTT.